This TCR beta chain was captured by sequencing in a study of blood T cells in healthy people across ages. The study, taken as a whole, reports: Investigators viewed diversity estimates from one million T cells as underestimates, the study reported.

In the case of this clonotype: Its cognate antigen is unknown.

It was with a sample-barcoded 5' primer and a J-beta primer mix that a second PCR of roughly 7 to 12 cycles was run. Every cDNA was tagged by a template-switch adaptor with 12 random nucleotides. One entry per CDR3 protein, called by TCRdb with MiXCR from the 5' RACE reads. The table includes 800,000 to 1,300,000 distinct CDR3 sequences, almost 25% detected once. The study drew donors from healthy Caucasian individuals in Russia aged roughly 6 to 90. These same records also appear under a second study, on T cells of mothers and their children. That report adds: Each donor was one of three healthy Caucasian mothers or one of their six children.

Specimen: blood. This clonotype was obtained from a girl aged 2-15 years in good health.

The CDR3 DNA reads as TGCGCCAGCAGACAAATGGGAGGGTCGGCAGGGCCGCGTACCCAGTACTTC. As protein: CASRQMGGSAGPRTQYF. The chain recombines TRBV4-1 with TRBJ2-5; 7 bases are a match to TRBD2. The germline CDR1 and CDR2 sequences are MGHRA and YSYEKL. CDR3 size: 17 residues. V was pared by 6 bases and J by 8 bases, with 21 bases of the junction left unmatched.